Following are 20 T cell receptor beta chains from one sample sequenced in a study of human thymus T cells. Repertoires were generated with immunoSEQ multiplex PCR, while TCRdb's copy carries only in-frame clones and drops some. The table shows approximately 70,000 clones, with 90% to 95% occurring only once. During corrective heart surgery, resections were taken, and the thymus tissue came from them. The sample consisted of thymus tissue. These receptors all come from a girl under three years old with a congenital heart defect but otherwise immunologically healthy.

The chain employs TRBV10-1 and TRBJ2-7; unclear D gene. The germline CDR1 and CDR2 sequences are WNHNN and SYGVQD (reference sequence). The CDR3 totals 12 residues. Trimming shortened V by 6 bases and J by 3 bases, and 9 bases separated the two germline ends. The CDR3 spells CASRGPVYEQYF. For the CDR3, the DNA is TGCGCCAGCAGAGGTCCAGTCTACGAGCAGTACTTC.

The chain combines TRBV28 with TRBJ2-1, with D possibly matching TRBD1 (5 bases). V gave up 3 bases and J gave up 2 bases, with 29 bases separating them. There are 21 residues in the CDR3. CDR1 is MDHEN, CDR2 SYDVKM, per germline. CDR3 protein: CASSFTQEIKNRWSAYNEQFF. CDR3 in DNA: TGTGCCAGCAGTTTCACACAAGAAATCAAAAACAGGTGGTCCGCCTACAATGAGCAGTTCTTC.

This clone was seen a single time. The chain links TRBV11-2 to TRBJ2-1; D may be TRBD1 or TRBD2 (5 bases each). Per the germline V gene, CDR1 is SGHAT and CDR2 is FQNNGV. Trimming took off 2 bases at V and 3 bases at J, with 17 bases between the two ends. The CDR3 loop spans 17 amino acids. CDR3 region: CASSLSGTKASYNEQFF. CDR3 nucleotide sequence: TGTGCCAGCAGCTTATCGGGGACGAAGGCTAGCTACAATGAGCAGTTCTTC.

This rearrangement joins TRBV5-5 to TRBJ2-6; D remains ambiguous. Between the trimmed V and J ends, which lost 0 bases and 0 bases, there was a span of 4 bases. In germline, CDR1 is SGHKS, CDR2 YYEKEE (reference sequence). This CDR3 comprises 15 residues. The CDR3: CASSLVASGANVLTF. As DNA, the CDR3 is TGTGCCAGCAGCTTGGTCGCCTCTGGGGCCAACGTCCTGACTTTC.

V gene TRBV25-1 combines with J gene TRBJ2-5, with a weak D call TRBD1 (5 bases). This CDR3 spans 14 amino acids. Germline V gene lookup returns CDR1 MGHDK and CDR2 SYGVNS. Trimming took off 5 bases at V and 3 bases at J, with 13 bases between the two ends. The CDR3 DNA reads TGTGCCAGCAGTCGGACGGCAGGGAAAGAGACCCAGTACTTC. Translated, it gives CASSRTAGKETQYF.

This clone was counted once. This sequence joins TRBV25-1 and TRBJ2-7, with D perhaps TRBD1 (5 bases). V dropped 4 bases and J dropped 5 bases, with 18 bases sitting between them. Germline V gene sequence: CDR1 MGHDK, CDR2 SYGVNS. The CDR3 consists of 15 residues. CDR3 sequence reads: CASSGIGQGCHEQYF. The DNA for the CDR3 is TGTGCCAGCAGTGGAATAGGGCAGGGTTGCCACGAGCAGTACTTC.

This chain connects TRBV15 to TRBJ1-1; 7 bases align to TRBD1. The CDR3 extends over 18 amino acids. Germline V gives CDR1 LNHNV, CDR2 YYDKDF (reference sequence). The V gene end was trimmed by 6 bases and the J gene end by 1 base; junction bases not matched to a gene: 17. The chain's CDR3 is CATREEIPDRDRNTEAFF. CDR3 coding DNA: TGTGCCACCAGAGAGGAAATCCCCGATCGGGACAGGAACACTGAAGCTTTCTTT.

J is TRBJ2-1 and V is TRBV4-3, with D maybe TRBD2 (6 bases). CDR1 is LGHNA and CDR2 is YSLEER in the germline V gene. This CDR3 spans 13 amino acids. V was cut by 1 base and J by 13 bases, with 14 bases left in between. The CDR3 here is CASSQAATRPQFF. CDR3 DNA: TGCGCCAGCAGCCAAGCTGCGACTAGACCACAGTTCTTC.

The chain has TRBV27 and TRBJ2-2; no firm D call. Germline V lookup: CDR1 MNHEY, CDR2 SMNVEV (reference sequence). V gave up 5 bases and J gave up 2 bases, with 6 bases separating them. The CDR3 runs 13 residues. CDR3 sequence (DNA): TGTGCCAGCAGTGGGGAAAACACCGGGGAGCTGTTTTTT. It encodes CASSGENTGELFF.

This clone was seen just once. The chain uses TRBV4-2 and TRBJ2-2; tentative D call: TRBD2 (5 bases). The CDR3 runs 16 residues. The germline CDR1 and CDR2 sequences are LGHNA and YNFKEQ. The V and J ends lost 7 bases and 0 bases respectively, with 15 bases between them. CDR3 coding DNA: TGTGCCAGCACCCAGACCGACTACACGAACACCGGGGAGCTGTTTTTT. As protein: CASTQTDYTNTGELFF.

This chain joins TRBV21-1 and TRBJ1-2. TRBV21-1 counts as a pseudogene. The CDR3 contains 13 residues. The CDR3 reads CASSIAKGGGYTF. CDR3 sequence (DNA): TGTGCCAGCAGCATCGCCAAGGGGGGTGGCTACACCTTC.

This chain links TRBV7-2 with TRBJ2-3; D call uncertain. This CDR3 spans 14 amino acids. Trimming pared 2 bases from V and 2 bases from J, leaving 8 bases between. Germline loops: CDR1 SGHTA, CDR2 FQGNSA. The CDR3 coding sequence is TGTGCCAGCAGCTTAAGCGACTTCACAGATACGCAGTATTTT. It encodes CASSLSDFTDTQYF.

This clone appeared once. The chain carries TRBV7-9 and TRBJ2-5; no definite D call. The CDR3 is 11 residues long. CDR1 is SEHNR and CDR2 is FQNEAQ in the germline V gene (reference sequence). Deletions cut 3 bases from V and 2 bases from J, with 1 base between. CDR3 DNA: TGTGCCAGCAGCTTTCAAGAGACCCAGTACTTC. Protein sequence: CASSFQETQYF.

In nucleotides, the CDR3 is TGTGCCAGTAGTAGGGAAGGACTAGCGGGGGACTCCTACGAGCAGTACTTC. This codes for CASSREGLAGDSYEQYF. V is TRBV19 and J is TRBJ2-7, with 13 bases aligning to TRBD2. The CDR3 sequence is 17 residues long. Germline trimming cut 4 bases from V and 0 bases from J; bases unmatched to any gene: 6. From germline, CDR1 is LNHDA and CDR2 SQIVND (reference sequence).

The chain uses TRBV30 and TRBJ1-2; tentative D call: TRBD1 (6 bases). Trimming took 3 bases from V and 8 from J, leaving 22 bases between them. Germline V gene data show CDR1 as GTSNPN and CDR2 as SVGIG (reference sequence). The CDR3 is 15 amino acids. The CDR3 sequence is CAWSGGPSGAGGYTF. The CDR3 DNA reads as TGTGCCTGGAGCGGGGGCCCTAGCGGGGCTGGGGGCTACACCTTC.

The rearrangement uses TRBV2 and TRBJ1-1, with D possibly being TRBD1 (5 bases). The germline V gene has CDR1 SNHLY and CDR2 FYNNEI. The V and J ends lost 7 bases and 4 bases respectively, with 25 bases between them. This CDR3 region has 17 residues. In DNA form, the CDR3 reads TGTGCCAGCATTCCCGATTATCGGACCGAGGGGAGCACTGAAGCTTTCTTT. It specifies CASIPDYRTEGSTEAFF.

The chain employs TRBV14 and TRBJ2-2; the D gene could be TRBD1 or TRBD2 (5 bases each). CDR3 length: 17 amino acids. CDR1 and CDR2 from the germline V gene are SGHDN and FVKESK. V dropped 0 bases and J dropped 2 bases, with 13 bases sitting between them. The CDR3 here is CASSQDLMRGNTGELFF. The CDR3 DNA follows: TGTGCCAGCAGCCAAGATCTCATGAGGGGTAACACCGGGGAGCTGTTTTTT. The full variable domain, rest sourced from reference TRBV14 and TRBJ2-2, is EAGVTQFPSHSVIEKGQTVTLRCDPISGHDNLYWYRRVMGKEIKFLLHFVKESKQDESGMPNNRFLAERTGGTYSTLKVQPAELEDSGVYFCASSQDLMRGNTGELFFGEGSRLTVL.

The rearrangement links TRBV10-3 to TRBJ1-1; 7 nucleotides align to TRBD1. V lost 11 bases, J lost 2 bases, and 8 bases stayed unmatched. Germline CDR1 and CDR2: ENHRY and SYGVKD. There are 13 residues in the CDR3. In DNA form, the CDR3 reads TGTGCCTCAACAGGGGTGGGAAACACTGAAGCTTTCTTT. This gives the protein CASTGVGNTEAFF.

J is TRBJ2-3 and V is TRBV19; 9 bases align to TRBD2. The CDR3 has 16 residues. Germline CDR1 and CDR2: LNHDA and SQIVND (reference sequence). With 2 bases clipped from V and 2 bases from J, the junction kept 5 bases outside the gene matches. CDR3 sequence: CASSIFRLADTDTQYF. CDR3 coding DNA: TGTGCCAGTAGTATATTTCGACTAGCGGACACAGATACGCAGTATTTT.

This chain connects TRBV5-1 to TRBJ2-3, with D unresolved. The length of the CDR3 is 13 residues. V lost 4 bases, J lost 7 bases, and 13 bases lay in between. The germline V gene has CDR1 SGHRS and CDR2 YFSETQ. This CDR3 reads CASSGRLSHTQYF. DNA of the CDR3: TGCGCCAGCAGCGGCCGACTGTCCCATACGCAGTATTTT.